One and the same sample provided the 10 T cell receptor beta chains below, sequenced in a study of T-cell reconstitution after alpha-beta-depleted transplantation in children. Preparation of the TCRbeta library was carried out with unique molecular identifiers. One entry per CDR3 protein, called by TCRdb with MiXCR from the PCR reads. Among 500,000 to 750,000 distinct CDR3 sequences listed, over 10% were seen once. The sequenced sample was PBMCs, mostly from graft donor cells, obtained 360 days after TCRalphabeta/CD19-depleted stem cell transplant. Source of these receptors: a male patient under 18 who had a stem cell transplant for acute myeloid leukemia, so the T cells may come from the graft donor.

This chain's CDR3 is CASSQAGGRPYNEQFF. The CDR3 DNA is TGCGCCAGCAGCCAAGCGGGCGGGAGGCCCTACAATGAGCAGTTCTTC. The gene calls are TRBV4-3 and TRBJ2-1; 8 bases fit TRBD2. The CDR3 has 16 residues. The junction had 4 bases not matched to a gene; V was cut back by 1 base and J by 2 bases. Germline V gene data show CDR1 as LGHNA and CDR2 as YSLEER.

This clonotype appeared a few times. The genes are TRBV20-1 and TRBJ2-1; 13 nucleotides agree with TRBD2. The CDR3 extends over 17 amino acids. J gave up 4 bases and V 3 bases, and 9 bases lay outside the gene matches. The germline V gene encodes CDR1 DFQATT and CDR2 SNEGSKA (reference sequence). CDR3: CSARVIPGLAGYNEQFF. In nucleotides, the CDR3 is TGCAGTGCTAGGGTAATACCGGGACTAGCGGGATACAATGAGCAGTTCTTC.

This clonotype was seen a handful of times. V usage is TRBV5-1 and J usage is TRBJ2-7; a weak D match, TRBD2 (6 bases). With 4 bases removed from V and 7 bases from J, the gap between germline ends came to 18 bases. The CDR3 is 14 amino acids. The germline CDR1 and CDR2 sequences are SGHRS and YFSETQ. The CDR3 reads CASSTGDWEGEQYF. As DNA, the CDR3 is TGCGCCAGCAGCACGGGGGACTGGGAAGGGGAGCAGTACTTC.

The V call is TRBV6-2 or TRBV6-3, the J call TRBJ2-1, with 7 bases lining up with TRBD2. The CDR3 consists of 17 residues. V dropped 0 bases and J dropped 9; count of bases not matched to a gene: 14. Germline V lookup: CDR1 MNHEY, CDR2 SVGEGT. CDR3 in amino acids: CASSYSNPAGSLIEQFF. CDR3 in DNA: TGTGCCAGCAGTTACTCGAATCCAGCGGGGAGTCTTATTGAGCAGTTCTTC.

The chain combines TRBV20-1 with TRBJ1-4; D perhaps matches TRBD1 (5 bases). Trimming pared 3 bases from V and 3 bases from J, leaving 20 bases between. Germline CDR1 DFQATT, CDR2 SNEGSKA (reference sequence). CDR3 length: 17 residues. CDR3 in amino acids: CSARRGRARVANEKLFF. CDR3 DNA: TGCAGTGCTAGGAGGGGCAGGGCGCGGGTAGCTAATGAAAAACTGTTTTTT.

Note on this clonotype: A much larger clone differs from this one at a single base, so this may be a read error. The rearrangement links TRBV6-4 to TRBJ2-1; the D gene is possibly TRBD2 (6 bases). Germline CDR1 and CDR2: MRHNA and SNTAGT. This CDR3 spans 15 amino acids. The CDR3 nucleotides are TGTGACAGCAGTGAGGCGGGATTCGCCTACAATGAGCAGTTCTTC. Protein product: CDSSEAGFAYNEQFF.

The table lists this clonotype with a few counts. V is TRBV5-1 and J is TRBJ2-5, with a weak D call TRBD1 (6 bases). Trimming removed 4 bases from V and 2 bases from J, with 15 bases in between. The CDR3 has 15 amino acids. CDR1 and CDR2 (germline): SGHRS, YFSETQ. The chain's CDR3 is CASSQVGGLQETQYF. CDR3 DNA sequence: TGCGCCAGCAGCCAGGTTGGGGGCCTTCAAGAGACCCAGTACTTC.

On this clonotype: An end of the junction does not agree with germline; a read error may underlie this. The DNA of the CDR3 is TGTGCCAGCAGTCAAGAGATCCGAGGCGCCTATGGGGAGACCCAGTACTTC. This encodes CASSQEIRGAYGETQYF. The chain employs TRBV14 and TRBJ2-5; no firm D call. Germline V gene sequence: CDR1 SGHDN, CDR2 FVKESK. The CDR3 length is 17 residues.

V usage is TRBV29-1 and J usage is TRBJ2-3; D possibly corresponds to TRBD2 (6 bases). CDR1 is SQVTM and CDR2 is ANQGSEA in the germline V gene. The V end was cut by 4 bases, the J end by 2 bases, with 16 bases between. The CDR3 length is 15 residues. The CDR3 DNA is TGCAGCGTTGCCAAAACTAGCCTCCCCACAGATACGCAGTATTTT. Translating gives CSVAKTSLPTDTQYF.

V and J are TRBV28 and TRBJ1-5; D is perhaps TRBD1 (6 bases). This CDR3 is 17 amino acids long. Trimming shortened V by 4 bases and J by 7 bases, and 23 bases separated the two germline ends. Germline loops: CDR1 MDHEN, CDR2 SYDVKM. DNA for the CDR3: TGTGCCAGCAGTTCATATTCCCCCCGGGGGGCCGGGCAGCCCCAGCATTTT. Translation: CASSSYSPRGAGQPQHF.